Listed here are 16 T cell receptor beta chains from one sample, sequenced in a study of blood T cell repertoires in COVID-19. The data were produced by immunoSEQ multiplex PCR, yet TCRdb's version contains in-frame clones alone and is incomplete. The data show tens of thousands of clones, 80% seen once. The sample consisted of peripheral blood. Receptors were obtained from a woman aged 70-85 years with acute or convalescent COVID-19.

The chain is built from TRBV11-2 and TRBJ2-1; TRBD2 matches 8 bases. The trim removed 5 bases at V and 9 bases at J, leaving 9 bases unmatched. This CDR3 region has 14 residues. Germline lookup yields CDR1 SGHAT and CDR2 FQNNGV. The CDR3: CASSPRAGEAEQFF. DNA of the CDR3: TGTGCCAGCAGCCCTCGAGCGGGGGAGGCTGAGCAGTTCTTC.

J is TRBJ2-3 and V is TRBV2; D unresolved. Trimming pared 8 bases from V and 1 base from J, leaving 10 bases between. Germline loops: CDR1 SNHLY, CDR2 FYNNEI. This CDR3 region has 13 residues. The CDR3 DNA reads TGTGCCAGCCCTGGAGAGGGCACAGATACGCAGTATTTT. It codes for CASPGEGTDTQYF.

This chain uses TRBV11-3 with TRBJ2-7, with D possibly matching TRBD1 (6 bases). Germline V gene lookup returns CDR1 SGHNT and CDR2 YENEEA. CDR3 length: 13 residues. Trimming pared 5 bases from V and 6 bases from J, leaving 14 bases between. The CDR3 loop is CASSLLQGSEQYF. In nucleotides, the CDR3 is TGTGCCAGCAGCCTACTACAGGGTTCCGAGCAGTACTTC.

This clone was recorded once. V usage is TRBV19 and J usage is TRBJ1-5, with 7 bases matching TRBD1. Trimming at V came to 10 bases and at J to 4 bases, leaving 22 bases not matched to a gene. The germline V gene encodes CDR1 LNHDA and CDR2 SQIVND (reference sequence). The CDR3 consists of 18 residues. In nucleotides, the CDR3 is TGTGCCACCACATCACTTACAGGGGACTTAGGGAGGAATCAGCCCCAGCATTTT. The encoded protein is CATTSLTGDLGRNQPQHF.

Written as DNA, the CDR3 is TGTGCCAGCAGCTTGGAACGGGGGGGCCAGGCCCAGTACTTC. Residues: CASSLERGGQAQYF. The chain joins TRBV5-6 to TRBJ2-5; 8 bases map to TRBD2. Germline assignment: CDR1 SGHDT and CDR2 YYEEEE. Trimming at V came to 0 bases and at J to 9 bases, leaving 7 bases not matched to a gene. CDR3 length equals 14 residues.

The V and J genes are TRBV5-1 and TRBJ2-7; 7 bases fit TRBD1. With V trimmed by 4 bases and J by 5 bases, 6 bases remained unmatched. CDR1 is SGHRS and CDR2 is YFSETQ in the germline V gene. The CDR3 has 13 amino acids. CDR3 region: CASSPGTAHEQYF. For the CDR3, the DNA is TGCGCCAGCAGCCCCGGGACAGCGCACGAGCAGTACTTC. The variable domain in full, with the rest retrieved from reference TRBV5-1 and TRBJ2-7, is KAGVTQTPRYLIKTRGQQVTLSCSPISGHRSVSWYQQTPGQGLQFLFEYFSETQRNKGNFPGRFSGRQFSNSRSEMNVSTLELGDSALYLCASSPGTAHEQYFGPGTRLTVT.

The chain is built from TRBV7-2 and TRBJ1-1; D might be TRBD1 (6 bases). The CDR3 is 15 amino acids. CDR1 and CDR2 from the germline V gene are SGHTA and FQGNSA. V dropped 5 bases and J dropped 1 base, with 14 bases sitting between them. CDR3 residues: CASSVRDTGNTEAFF. The DNA for the CDR3 is TGTGCCAGCAGCGTAAGGGACACGGGGAACACTGAAGCTTTCTTT.

The J gene is TRBJ1-3, the V gene TRBV13; D gene uncertain. The V end was cut by 5 bases, the J end by 7 bases, with 9 bases between. CDR3 length: 12 amino acids. CDR1 PRHDT and CDR2 FYEKMQ come from the germline V gene (reference sequence). The CDR3 is CASSTIRNTIYF. The CDR3 nucleotides read TGTGCCAGCAGCACGATCCGGAACACCATATATTTT.

This clone has a count of ten or more. CDR3 protein: CASSPAGAGASYEQYF. As DNA, the CDR3 is TGCGCCAGCAGCCCCGCTGGCGCGGGGGCGAGCTACGAGCAGTACTTC. The rearrangement joins TRBV5-1 to TRBJ2-7; D is perhaps TRBD2 (7 bases). The CDR3 extends over 16 amino acids. Germline V gene lookup returns CDR1 SGHRS and CDR2 YFSETQ. V was clipped by 4 bases and J by 3 bases, with 20 bases between them.

The rearrangement joins TRBV5-6 to TRBJ2-5; weak D call: TRBD2 (5 bases). Trimming removed 0 bases from V and 5 bases from J, with 17 bases in between. The CDR3 consists of 16 residues. Per the germline V gene, CDR1 is SGHDT and CDR2 is YYEEEE. The CDR3 sequence is CASSLGSTMRGETQYF. The CDR3 region has the DNA TGTGCCAGCAGCTTGGGGTCAACTATGAGAGGGGAGACCCAGTACTTC.

This chain joins TRBV30 and TRBJ1-1; no clear D gene. The CDR3 is 13 amino acids. Trimming removed 0 bases at V and 5 bases at J, with 10 bases between. The germline gives CDR1 GTSNPN, CDR2 SVGIG (reference sequence). This chain's CDR3 is CAWSVEGWTEAFF. In DNA, the CDR3 is TGTGCCTGGAGTGTAGAGGGATGGACTGAAGCTTTCTTT.

The V call is TRBV5-1, the J call TRBJ2-1; possibly TRBD2 for D (6 bases). V was shortened by 4 bases and J by 0 bases, with 14 bases between the two germline ends. CDR1 and CDR2 (germline): SGHRS, YFSETQ. The CDR3 sequence is 16 residues long. CDR3 DNA sequence: TGCGCCAGCAGCCCTGGCGGGGTAAACTCCTACAATGAGCAGTTCTTC. Its protein product is CASSPGGVNSYNEQFF.

This clone was seen a handful of times. The chain is built from TRBV3-1 (or the pseudogene TRBV3-2) and TRBJ1-6; D is ambiguous. Germline CDR1 reads LGHDT; CDR2 reads YNNKEL (reference sequence). V was cut by 4 bases and J by 0 bases, with 10 bases left in between. The CDR3 loop spans 16 amino acids. CDR3: CASSPLASSYNSPLHF. The CDR3 coding sequence is TGTGCCAGCAGCCCCCTAGCTAGCTCCTATAATTCACCCCTCCACTTT.

J is TRBJ2-7 and V is TRBV6-5; no definite D call. V lost 6 bases and J 0 bases, leaving 15 bases between the germline ends. This CDR3 has 15 residues. The germline gives CDR1 MNHEY, CDR2 SVGAGI. The CDR3, as DNA: TGTGCCAGCAGCGAGAACCGCTTAAGCTCCTACGAGCAGTACTTC. Its translation: CASSENRLSSYEQYF.

The rearrangement links TRBV7-9 to TRBJ2-7; 10 nucleotides line up with TRBD1. Germline V lookup: CDR1 SEHNR, CDR2 FQNEAQ (reference sequence). This CDR3 is built from 15 residues. V shed 5 bases and J 4 bases; nucleotides not matched to a gene: 8. CDR3 region: CASSLIRDRGYEQYF. The CDR3 DNA reads TGTGCCAGCAGCCTCATCCGGGACAGGGGTTACGAGCAGTACTTC.

This clone has only one observation. The CDR3 sequence: CASSSGGHTEAFF. CDR3 coding DNA: TGTGCCAGCAGCAGCGGGGGACACACTGAAGCTTTCTTT. The gene calls are TRBV21-1 and TRBJ1-1. TRBV21-1 is assigned pseudogene status. CDR3 length: 13 amino acids.